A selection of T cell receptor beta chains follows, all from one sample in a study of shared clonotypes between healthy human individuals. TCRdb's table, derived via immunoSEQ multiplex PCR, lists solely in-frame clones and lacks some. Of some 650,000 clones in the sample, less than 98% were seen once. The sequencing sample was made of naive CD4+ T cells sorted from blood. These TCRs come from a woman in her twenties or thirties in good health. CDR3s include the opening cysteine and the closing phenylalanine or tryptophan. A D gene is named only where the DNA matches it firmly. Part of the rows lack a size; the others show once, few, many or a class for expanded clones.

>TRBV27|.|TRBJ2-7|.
CASSFRPGSYEQYF
TGTGCCAGCAGTTTCCGACCCGGGTCCTACGAGCAGTACTTC
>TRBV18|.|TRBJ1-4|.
CASSPMGGATNEKLFF
TGTGCCAGCTCACCAATGGGAGGCGCAACTAATGAAAAACTGTTTTTT
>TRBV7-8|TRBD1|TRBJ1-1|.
CASSFRTGDTEAFF
TGTGCCAGCAGCTTTCGGACAGGGGACACCGAAGCTTTCTTT
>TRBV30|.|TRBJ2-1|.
CAWSPLDDEQFF
TGTGCCTGGAGTCCCCTTGATGATGAGCAGTTCTTC
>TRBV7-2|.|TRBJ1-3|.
CASSLEARRRTSGNTIYF
TGTGCCAGCAGCTTAGAGGCGCGGCGCCGCACGTCTGGAAACACCATATATTTT
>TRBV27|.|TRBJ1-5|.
CASSRSGTGNSNQPQHF
TGTGCCAGCAGCAGGAGCGGTACGGGGAACAGCAATCAGCCCCAGCATTTT
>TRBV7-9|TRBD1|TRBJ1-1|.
CASKRDRANTEAFF
TGTGCCAGCAAAAGAGACAGGGCGAACACTGAAGCTTTCTTT
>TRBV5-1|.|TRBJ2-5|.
CASSLGSSQETQYF
TGCGCCAGCAGCTTGGGTTCGTCCCAGGAGACCCAGTACTTC
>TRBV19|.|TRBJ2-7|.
CASSEGGAGSNYEQYF
TGTGCCAGTAGCGAGGGGGGAGCAGGGTCGAACTACGAGCAGTACTTC
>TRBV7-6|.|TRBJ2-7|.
CASSLAMEQYF
TGTGCCAGCAGCTTAGCTATGGAGCAGTACTTC
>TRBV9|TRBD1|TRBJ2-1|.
CASSDPDRAPYNEQFF
TGTGCCAGCAGCGACCCGGACAGGGCACCCTACAATGAGCAGTTCTTC
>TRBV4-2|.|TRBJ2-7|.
CASSLVRQPHEQYF
TGTGCCAGCAGCTTGGTCCGACAGCCACACGAGCAGTACTTC
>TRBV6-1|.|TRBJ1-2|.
CASSEGQGFGYTF
TGTGCCAGCAGTGAAGGACAAGGGTTTGGCTACACCTTC
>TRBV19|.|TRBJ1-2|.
CASRKTGDYGYTF
TGTGCCAGTAGGAAGACAGGAGACTATGGCTACACCTTC
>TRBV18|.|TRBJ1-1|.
CASSPGPRTEAFF
TGTGCCAGCTCACCGGGCCCCCGCACTGAAGCTTTCTTT
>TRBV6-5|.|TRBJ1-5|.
CASRRTGEGNQPQHF
TGTGCCAGCAGGCGGACTGGTGAGGGCAATCAGCCCCAGCATTTT
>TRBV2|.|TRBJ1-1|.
CASRRLGTEAFF
TGTGCCAGCAGGCGCCTGGGGACTGAAGCTTTCTTT
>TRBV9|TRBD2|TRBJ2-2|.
CASSVATSGRTGELFF
TGTGCCAGCAGCGTAGCGACTAGCGGGAGGACCGGGGAGCTGTTTTTT
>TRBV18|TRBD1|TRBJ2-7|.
CASSPLQGIDEQYF
TGTGCCAGCTCACCCTTACAGGGGATCGACGAGCAGTACTTC
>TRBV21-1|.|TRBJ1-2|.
CASSKPEIPYYGYTF
TGTGCCAGCAGCAAGCCAGAAATACCTTACTATGGCTACACCTTC
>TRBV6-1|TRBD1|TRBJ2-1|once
CASSVRTGTYNEQFF
TGTGCCAGCAGTGTAAGGACAGGAACCTACAATGAGCAGTTCTTC
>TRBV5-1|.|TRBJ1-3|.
CASSLVGPWSATSGNTIYF
TGCGCCAGCAGCTTGGTGGGTCCTTGGTCAGCTACCTCTGGAAACACCATATATTTT
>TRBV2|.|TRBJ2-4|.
CASRAALAKNIQYF
TGTGCCAGCAGAGCGGCCCTAGCCAAAAACATTCAGTACTTC
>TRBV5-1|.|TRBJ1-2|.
CASSPGQNSNYGYTF
TGCGCCAGCAGCCCCGGACAGAATTCTAACTATGGCTACACCTTC
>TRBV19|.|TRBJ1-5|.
CASSRGGGNQPQHF
TGTGCCAGTAGTAGGGGGGGCGGAAATCAGCCCCAGCATTTT
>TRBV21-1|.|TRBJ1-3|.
CASPPLSYSGNTIYF
TGTGCCAGCCCGCCCCTTAGCTACTCTGGAAACACCATATATTTT
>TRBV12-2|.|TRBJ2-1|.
CASRPMALAGVDNEQFF
TGTGCAAGTCGCCCTATGGCACTAGCGGGAGTCGACAATGAGCAGTTCTTC
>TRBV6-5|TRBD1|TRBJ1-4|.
CASSYGRGQEKLFF
TGTGCCAGCAGTTACGGCAGGGGGCAAGAAAAACTGTTTTTT
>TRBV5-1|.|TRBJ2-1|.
CASSSGRRNEQFF
TGCGCCAGCAGCTCCGGGAGAAGGAATGAGCAGTTCTTC
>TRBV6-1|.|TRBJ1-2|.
CAGKGGWDGYTF
TGTGCCGGGAAGGGGGGATGGGATGGCTACACCTTC
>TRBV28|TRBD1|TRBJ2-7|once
CASRTGTVSYEQYF
TGTGCCAGCAGGACCGGGACAGTGTCCTACGAGCAGTACTTC
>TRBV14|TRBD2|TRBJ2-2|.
CASSRSGTSGSTGELFF
TGTGCCAGCAGCCGGTCGGGGACTAGCGGGAGTACCGGGGAGCTGTTTTTT
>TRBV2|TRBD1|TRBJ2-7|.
CASSDRDRGIYEQYF
TGTGCCAGCAGTGATAGGGACAGGGGAATTTACGAGCAGTACTTC
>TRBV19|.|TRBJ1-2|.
CASSRPGGQAANYGYTF
TGTGCCAGTAGTCGACCGGGTGGCCAGGCCGCTAACTATGGCTACACCTTC
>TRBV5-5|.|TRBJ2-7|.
CASSLGRDNYEQYF
TGTGCCAGCAGCCTGGGAAGGGATAACTACGAGCAGTACTTC
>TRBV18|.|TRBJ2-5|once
CASSPPSLQETQYF
TGTGCCAGCTCACCACCATCTCTCCAAGAGACCCAGTACTTC
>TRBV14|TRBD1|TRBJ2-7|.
CASSPQPGQGPYEQYF
TGTGCCAGCAGCCCTCAACCGGGACAGGGACCCTACGAGCAGTACTTC
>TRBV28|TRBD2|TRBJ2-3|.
CASATSGGTDTQYF
TGTGCCAGCGCGACTAGCGGGGGCACAGATACGCAGTATTTT
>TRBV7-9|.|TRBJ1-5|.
CASSPTDSNQPQHF
TGTGCCAGCAGTCCTACAGATAGCAATCAGCCCCAGCATTTT
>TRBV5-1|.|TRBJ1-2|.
CASSLQPAYGYTF
TGCGCCAGCAGCTTGCAACCGGCTTATGGCTACACCTTC
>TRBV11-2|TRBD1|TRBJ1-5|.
CASSKWTGAVNQPQHF
TGTGCCAGCAGCAAATGGACAGGGGCTGTGAATCAGCCCCAGCATTTT
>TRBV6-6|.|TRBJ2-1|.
CASSLDSYEQFF
TGTGCCAGCAGTCTGGATTCCTACGAGCAGTTCTTC
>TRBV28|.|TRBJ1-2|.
CASSSHQGGGYTF
TGTGCCAGCAGTTCACACCAGGGCGGTGGCTACACCTTC
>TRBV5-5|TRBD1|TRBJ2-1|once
CASSLVGQGYNEQFF
TGTGCCAGCAGCTTGGTGGGACAGGGGTACAATGAGCAGTTCTTC
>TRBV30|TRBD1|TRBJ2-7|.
CAWSAGTGIYEQYF
TGTGCCTGGAGTGCCGGGACAGGGATCTACGAGCAGTACTTC
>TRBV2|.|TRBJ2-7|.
CASINPVGYEQYF
TGTGCCAGCATTAACCCCGTGGGCTACGAGCAGTACTTC
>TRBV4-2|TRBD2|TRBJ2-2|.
CASSQEPTASGMVGELFF
TGTGCCAGCAGCCAAGAACCGACTGCCAGCGGGATGGTCGGGGAGCTGTTTTTT
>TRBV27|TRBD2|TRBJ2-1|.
CASSLTSGNYNEQFF
TGTGCCAGCAGTCTGACTAGCGGTAACTACAATGAGCAGTTCTTC
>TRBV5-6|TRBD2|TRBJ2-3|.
CASSLVRESASADTQYF
TGTGCCAGCAGCTTGGTGCGGGAGAGCGCTTCAGCCGATACGCAGTATTTT
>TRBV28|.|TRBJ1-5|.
CASSSTDGPNQPQHF
TGTGCCAGCAGCTCCACCGACGGTCCCAATCAGCCCCAGCATTTT
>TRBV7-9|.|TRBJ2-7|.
CASSANIRGGLDEQYF
TGTGCCAGCAGCGCGAATATCAGGGGGGGCTTAGACGAGCAGTACTTC